This T cell receptor beta chain stems from a study of spatial heterogeneity in lung cancer. Across the study: Counts of TCR transcripts in tumor regions correlated strongly with a T cell module score (derived from matched bulk RNA-seq). General study results and limits: Expanded alpha and beta TCR counts within tumors tracked tumor mutation counts. Expanded TCR counts, ubiquitous and regional, correlated respectively with ubiquitous and regional nonsynonymous mutation counts.

This CDR3 spans 12 amino acids. The V end was cut by 4 bases, the J end by 1 base, with 7 bases between. Germline V gene lookup returns CDR1 SQVTM and CDR2 ANQGSEA. TCRdb re-derived calls from the 5' RACE reads in MiXCR, one entry per CDR3 protein. The profile shows about 1,300 distinct CDR3 sequences, over 10% of them singletons. Described time point: sample taken at primary tumor resection. TCRs were sequenced from unsorted whole RNA of tumor, nontumor lung or PBMC. Relative to its sample, this clonotype is medium-sized. The target antigen is unknown. The chain joins TRBV29-1 to TRBJ1-2; D gene ambiguous. The clonotype originates from a female donor with early-stage non-small cell lung cancer. Specimen: lung tumor tissue, collected at surgery. CDR3 in amino acids: CSVGGLNYGYTF. The CDR3 nucleotides read TGCAGCGTTGGAGGCCTTAACTATGGCTACACCTTC.